The entry that follows covers one T cell receptor beta chain sequence. The data derive from a study of cytomegalovirus exposure and HLA in healthy donors. Trimming cost V 3 bases and J 2 bases; bases outside gene matches: 2. The CDR3 is 14 amino acids. The germline CDR1 and CDR2 sequences are SGHKS and YYEKEE (reference sequence). The study ran its PCR with 60 Vbeta and 13 Jbeta primers. Generated by immunoSEQ multiplex PCR, the TCRdb table keeps only in-frame clones and is missing some. This sample yields approximately 150,000 clones, of which approximately 80% are seen a single time; more than 9.5% belongs to the top ten.

The sample consisted of PBMCs. The clonotype comes from a man between 18 and 29 years old in good health and CMV-seropositive. The V gene is TRBV5-5, the J gene TRBJ2-7; 10 nucleotides match TRBD1. CDR3 nucleotide sequence: TGTGCCAGCAGCTCGACAGGGGGCACCTACGAGCAGTACTTC. Its protein product is CASSSTGGTYEQYF.